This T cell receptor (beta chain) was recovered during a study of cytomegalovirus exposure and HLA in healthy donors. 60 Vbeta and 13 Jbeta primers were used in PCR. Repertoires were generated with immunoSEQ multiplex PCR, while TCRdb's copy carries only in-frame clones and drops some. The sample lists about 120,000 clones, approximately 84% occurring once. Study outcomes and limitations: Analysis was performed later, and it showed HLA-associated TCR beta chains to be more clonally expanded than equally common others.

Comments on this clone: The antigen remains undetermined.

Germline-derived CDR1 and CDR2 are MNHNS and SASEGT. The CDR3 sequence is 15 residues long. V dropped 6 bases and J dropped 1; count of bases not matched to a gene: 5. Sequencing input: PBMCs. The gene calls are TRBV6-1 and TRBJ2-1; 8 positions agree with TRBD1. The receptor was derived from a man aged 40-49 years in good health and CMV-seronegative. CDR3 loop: CASSPQGVSYNEQFF. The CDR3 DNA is TGTGCCAGCAGCCCACAGGGGGTTTCCTACAATGAGCAGTTCTTC.